Each of the 8 T cell receptor beta chains below was sequenced from the same sample in a study of blood T cells in healthy people across ages. The second PCR ran roughly 7 to 12 cycles with a sample-barcoded 5' primer and J-beta primers. One entry per CDR3 protein, called by TCRdb with MiXCR from the 5' RACE reads. The sample lists about 720,000 distinct CDR3 sequences, around a quarter occurring once. These same records also appear under a second study, on T cells of mothers and their children.

Specimen: blood. These receptors were obtained from a boy between 10 and 17 years old in good health.

This clonotype appeared once. This chain connects TRBV7-6 to TRBJ2-7; D is undetermined. This CDR3 contains 13 residues. The V gene's germline CDR1 is SGHVS and CDR2 FNYEAQ. V lost 6 bases to trimming and J lost 6 bases, with 15 bases between them. CDR3 sequence: CASSFLVEGEQYF. The CDR3 DNA sequence: TGTGCCAGCAGTTTCCTGGTCGAAGGCGAGCAGTACTTC.

This clonotype was observed a few times. J is TRBJ2-4 and V is TRBV7-9; perhaps D is TRBD1 or TRBD2 (5 bases each). Trimming took off 4 bases at V and 9 bases at J, with 16 bases between the two ends. The germline V gene encodes CDR1 SEHNR and CDR2 FQNEAQ (reference sequence). The CDR3 covers 14 residues. The CDR3 nucleotides read TGTGCCAGCAGCTCAGGGATAGATGGGGGCATTCAGTACTTC. This codes for CASSSGIDGGIQYF.

The chain combines TRBV6-2 or TRBV6-3 with TRBJ2-7, with TRBD1 matching 8 bases. J gave up 4 bases and V 6 bases, and 5 bases lay outside the gene matches. The CDR3 is made up of 13 amino acids. Germline V gives CDR1 MNHEY, CDR2 SVGEGT. CDR3 sequence: CASRVRGPYEQYF. DNA of the CDR3: TGTGCCAGCAGAGTCAGGGGGCCTTACGAGCAGTACTTC.

The genes are TRBV2 and TRBJ2-3; possible D gene TRBD2, 6 bases. Per germline, CDR1 SNHLY and CDR2 FYNNEI. The CDR3 runs 14 residues. V lost 6 bases to trimming and J lost 1 base, with 11 bases between them. The CDR3 sequence is CASREGRGTDTQYF. In DNA form, the CDR3 reads TGTGCCAGCAGGGAGGGCCGTGGCACAGATACGCAGTATTTT.

The chain carries TRBV3-1 and TRBJ1-5; D is possibly TRBD1 (5 bases). V lost 0 bases to trimming and J lost 0 bases, with 6 bases between them. This CDR3 comprises 15 residues. Per the germline V gene, CDR1 is LGHDT and CDR2 is YNNKEL (reference sequence). CDR3 amino acids: CASSQDQGSNQPQHF. CDR3 in DNA: TGTGCCAGCAGCCAAGATCAGGGTAGCAATCAGCCCCAGCATTTT.

This clonotype has just a few counts. The chain uses TRBV29-1 and TRBJ2-3; D gene uncertain. V was pared by 5 bases and J by 4 bases, with 4 bases between. The CDR3 is 10 residues long. Germline V gene data show CDR1 as SQVTM and CDR2 as ANQGSEA. The DNA for the CDR3 is TGCAGCGTTCTCGCAGATACGCAGTATTTT. This gives the protein CSVLADTQYF.

The chain is built from TRBV11-2 and TRBJ2-7; 11 nucleotides line up with TRBD2. The DNA end favors TRBJ2-1, so the J call may be wrong. This CDR3 is built from 16 residues. CDR1 is SGHAT and CDR2 is FQNNGV in the germline V gene. The CDR3 here is CASSLGVAGGPGEQFF. In DNA form, the CDR3 reads TGTGCCAGCAGCTTAGGGGTAGCGGGAGGGCCAGGTGAGCAGTTCTTC.

The rearrangement joins TRBV6-5 to TRBJ2-7; 7 bases match TRBD1. There are 11 residues in the CDR3. Germline lookup yields CDR1 MNHEY and CDR2 SVGAGI. V dropped 10 bases and J dropped 4; count of bases not matched to a gene: 4. The CDR3 reads CATRQGYEQYF. CDR3 in DNA: TGTGCCACCCGACAGGGTTACGAGCAGTACTTC.